The 14 T cell receptor beta chains listed next were all sequenced from one sample in a study of beta chain features in type 1 diabetes. The authors reverse transcribed all of the isolated RNA, so sequencing captured expressed TCRB transcripts. The table came from immunoSEQ multiplex PCR; TCRdb's copy has only in-frame clones and leaves some out. The repertoire holds 350,000 or so clones, with about 20% as singletons. Sequences were obtained from naive CD4+ T cells from blood. These receptors were obtained from a young woman in good health.

There are a few counts of this clone. The chain employs TRBV19 and TRBJ2-7, with a possible D match to TRBD1 (6 bases). Trimming left V 10 bases short and J 3 bases short, with 16 bases between. CDR3 length: 13 residues. CDR1 and CDR2 from the germline V gene are LNHDA and SQIVND (reference sequence). The CDR3 here is CATSRDTLYEQYF. Here the CDR3 DNA reads TGTGCCACTAGCCGGGACACCCTCTACGAGCAGTACTTC. Filled out from reference TRBV19 and TRBJ2-7, the complete variable domain reads DGGITQSPKYLFRKEGQNVTLSCEQNLNHDAMYWYRQDPGQGLRLIYYSQIVNDFQKGDIAEGYSVSREKKESFPLTVTSAQKNPTAFYLCATSRDTLYEQYFGPGTRLTVT.

This clone was seen a few times. The chain is built from TRBV11-2 and TRBJ1-1; 8 bases align to TRBD1. CDR3 length: 14 amino acids. Trimming at V came to 4 bases and at J to 10 bases, leaving 11 bases not matched to a gene. Germline CDR1 SGHAT, CDR2 FQNNGV. This CDR3 is CASSSGQEKGVAFF. CDR3 nucleotide sequence: TGTGCCAGCAGCTCGGGACAGGAGAAGGGGGTAGCTTTCTTT. The variable domain in full, with the rest retrieved from reference TRBV11-2 and TRBJ1-1, is EAGVAQSPRYKIIEKRQSVAFWCNPISGHATLYWYQQILGQGPKLLIQFQNNGVVDDSQLPKDRFSAERLKGVDSTLKIQPAKLEDSAVYLCASSSGQEKGVAFFGQGTRLTVV.

Only a few counts were recorded for this clone. This chain connects TRBV19 to TRBJ1-5; weak D call: TRBD1 (6 bases). Per germline, CDR1 LNHDA and CDR2 SQIVND (reference sequence). The V and J ends lost 5 bases and 7 bases respectively, with 21 bases between them. The CDR3 is made up of 16 amino acids. The CDR3 loop reads CASSPLRTAPRQPQHF. CDR3 nucleotides: TGTGCCAGTAGTCCATTAAGGACAGCCCCTCGGCAGCCCCAGCATTTT.

V is TRBV18 and J is TRBJ1-1; tentative D call: TRBD1 (6 bases). The CDR3 runs 14 residues. Trimming took off 4 bases at V and 3 bases at J, with 12 bases between the two ends. Germline V lookup: CDR1 KGHSH, CDR2 LQKENI. DNA for the CDR3: TGTGCCAGCTCACAGACGACAGGTTACACTGAAGCTTTCTTT. This codes for CASSQTTGYTEAFF.

The rearrangement links TRBV6-6 to TRBJ2-3; 8 bases are shared with TRBD2. Germline V gene lookup returns CDR1 MNHNY and CDR2 SVGAGI (reference sequence). The trim removed 7 bases at V and 1 base at J, leaving 1 base unmatched. The CDR3 is made up of 13 amino acids. The CDR3 here is CASKLAGTDTQYF. In DNA form, the CDR3 reads TGTGCCAGCAAACTAGCGGGCACAGATACGCAGTATTTT.

This clone was observed a few times. This rearrangement joins TRBV7-2 to TRBJ1-4; possibly TRBD1 for D (5 bases). V gave up 4 bases and J gave up 7 bases, with 16 bases separating them. Germline loops: CDR1 SGHTA, CDR2 FQGNSA. This CDR3 comprises 15 residues. The CDR3: CASSSLEGLGEKLFF. CDR3 bases: TGTGCCAGCAGCTCTCTGGAGGGACTTGGTGAAAAACTGTTTTTT.

The chain combines TRBV5-1 with TRBJ1-1, with D perhaps TRBD1 (5 bases). The CDR3 has 13 residues. Germline values: CDR1 SGHRS, CDR2 YFSETQ. The V gene lost 2 bases and the J gene lost 5 bases, with 10 bases spanning the gap. CDR3 in DNA: TGCGCCAGCAGCTTTGCTAGGGGAACTGAAGCTTTCTTT. It encodes CASSFARGTEAFF. Full variable domain (missing parts from reference TRBV5-1 and TRBJ1-1): KAGVTQTPRYLIKTRGQQVTLSCSPISGHRSVSWYQQTPGQGLQFLFEYFSETQRNKGNFPGRFSGRQFSNSRSEMNVSTLELGDSALYLCASSFARGTEAFFGQGTRLTVV.

This clone turned up a few times. The rearrangement links TRBV15 to TRBJ2-5, with 9 bases aligning to TRBD2. The germline V gene has CDR1 LNHNV and CDR2 YYDKDF (reference sequence). V gave up 0 bases and J gave up 10 bases; unmatched junction bases: 6. This CDR3 comprises 14 residues. CDR3 sequence (DNA): TGTGCCACCAGCAGAGATCTGGCGGGGGGGCTCCAGTACTTC. It translates to CATSRDLAGGLQYF.

This clone has just a few counts. The chain couples TRBV5-1 to TRBJ1-5, with 8 bases aligning to TRBD1. Germline values: CDR1 SGHRS, CDR2 YFSETQ. V shed 3 bases and J 4 bases; nucleotides not matched to a gene: 3. The CDR3 length is 14 residues. CDR3 sequence: CASSSGTGNQPQHF. CDR3 coding DNA: TGCGCCAGCAGCTCCGGGACAGGTAATCAGCCCCAGCATTTT.

The chain has TRBV6-1 and TRBJ2-1, with 8 bases matching TRBD1. The germline gives CDR1 MNHNS, CDR2 SASEGT. With 3 bases clipped from V and 12 bases from J, the junction kept 13 bases outside the gene matches. This CDR3 is 15 amino acids long. The CDR3 DNA follows: TGTGCCAGCAGTGAGTCTCGGACAGGGTGGGCCGCGCAGTTCTTC. It translates to CASSESRTGWAAQFF.

The CDR3 sequence: CASTAYGRPGELFF. As DNA, the CDR3 is TGTGCCAGCACAGCTTACGGGAGACCCGGGGAGCTGTTTTTT. The chain carries TRBV11-3 and TRBJ2-2, with D possibly being TRBD2 (6 bases). V lost 7 bases, J lost 6 bases, and 15 bases lay in between. This CDR3 region has 14 residues. Germline loops: CDR1 SGHNT, CDR2 YENEEA.

The sample holds a few counts of this clone. The chain employs TRBV7-8 and TRBJ1-2; D is undetermined. Germline-derived CDR1 and CDR2 are SGHVS and FQNEAQ. The CDR3 loop spans 13 amino acids. Between the trimmed V and J ends, which lost 2 bases and 3 bases, there was a span of 7 bases. In DNA form, the CDR3 reads TGTGCCAGCAGCTTACGACGGGACTATGGCTACACCTTC. Translated, it gives CASSLRRDYGYTF.

This clone has just a few counts. J is TRBJ2-1 and V is TRBV5-5, with D perhaps being TRBD1 or TRBD2 (6 bases each). CDR3 length: 15 amino acids. Germline V gene sequence: CDR1 SGHKS, CDR2 YYEKEE (reference sequence). V was trimmed by 4 bases and J by 5 bases, leaving 16 bases between them. CDR3 bases: TGTGCCAGCAGCCTGGCGGGACAATCTAACAATGAGCAGTTCTTC. It specifies CASSLAGQSNNEQFF.

V is TRBV9 and J is TRBJ2-3; the match to TRBD2 covers 11 bases. This CDR3 has 15 residues. V shed 2 bases, J shed 5 bases, and the junction held 4 bases outside the gene matches. In germline, CDR1 is SGDLS, CDR2 YYNGEE. The CDR3 coding sequence is TGTGCCAGCAGCGTTAGCGGGGGGGCTCAAGATACGCAGTATTTT. It is translated as CASSVSGGAQDTQYF.